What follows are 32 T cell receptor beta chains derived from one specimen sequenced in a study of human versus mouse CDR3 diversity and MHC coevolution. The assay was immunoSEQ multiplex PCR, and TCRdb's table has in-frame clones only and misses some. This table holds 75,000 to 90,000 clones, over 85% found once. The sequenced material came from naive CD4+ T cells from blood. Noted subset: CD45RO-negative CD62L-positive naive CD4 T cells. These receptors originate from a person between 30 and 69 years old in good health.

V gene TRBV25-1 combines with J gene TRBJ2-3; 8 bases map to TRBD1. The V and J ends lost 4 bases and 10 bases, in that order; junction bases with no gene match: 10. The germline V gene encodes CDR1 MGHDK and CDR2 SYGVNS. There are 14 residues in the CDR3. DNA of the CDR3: TGTGCCAGCAGTGGGACAGGGAGCCGAATTGCGCAGTATTTT. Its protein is CASSGTGSRIAQYF. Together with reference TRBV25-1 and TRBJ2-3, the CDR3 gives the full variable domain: EADIYQTPRYLVIGTGKKITLECSQTMGHDKMYWYQQDPGMELHLIHYSYGVNSTEKGDLSSESTVSRIRTEHFPLTLESARPSHTSQYLCASSGTGSRIAQYFGPGTRLTVL.

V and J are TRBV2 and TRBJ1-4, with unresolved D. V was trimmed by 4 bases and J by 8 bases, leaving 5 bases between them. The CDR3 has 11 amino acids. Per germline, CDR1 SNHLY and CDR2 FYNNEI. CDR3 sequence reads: CASSVREKLFF. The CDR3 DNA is TGTGCCAGCAGTGTGAGAGAAAAACTGTTTTTT.

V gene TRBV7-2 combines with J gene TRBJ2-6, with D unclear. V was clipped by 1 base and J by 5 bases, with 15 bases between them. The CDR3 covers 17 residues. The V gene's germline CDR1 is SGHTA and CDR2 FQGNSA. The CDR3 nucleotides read TGTGCCAGCAGCTTAGACGCTGGCTCTCTGAGGGCCAACGTCCTGACTTTC. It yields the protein CASSLDAGSLRANVLTF. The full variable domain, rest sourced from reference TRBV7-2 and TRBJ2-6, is GAGVSQSPSNKVTEKGKDVELRCDPISGHTALYWYRQSLGQGLEFLIYFQGNSAPDKSGLPSDRFSAERTGGSVSTLTIQRTQQEDSAVYLCASSLDAGSLRANVLTFGAGSRLTVL.

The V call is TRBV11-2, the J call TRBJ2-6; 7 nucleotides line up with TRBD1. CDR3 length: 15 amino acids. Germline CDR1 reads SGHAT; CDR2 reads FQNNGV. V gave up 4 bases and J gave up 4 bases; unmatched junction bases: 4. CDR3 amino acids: CASSSDRDGANVLTF. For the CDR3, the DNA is TGTGCCAGCAGCTCCGACAGGGACGGGGCCAACGTCCTGACTTTC.

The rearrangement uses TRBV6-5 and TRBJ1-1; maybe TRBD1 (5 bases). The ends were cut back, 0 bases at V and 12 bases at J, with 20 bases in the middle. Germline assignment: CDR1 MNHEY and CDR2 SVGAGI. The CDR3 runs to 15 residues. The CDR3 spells CASSYSPVQPGGTFF. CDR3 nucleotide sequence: TGTGCCAGCAGTTACTCCCCGGTGCAGCCTGGGGGGACTTTCTTT.

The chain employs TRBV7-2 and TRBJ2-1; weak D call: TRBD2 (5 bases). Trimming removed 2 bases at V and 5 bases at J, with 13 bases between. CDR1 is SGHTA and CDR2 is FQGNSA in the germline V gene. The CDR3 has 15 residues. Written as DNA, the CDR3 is TGTGCCAGCAGCTTACGGGGTGGGGTTAACAATGAGCAGTTCTTC. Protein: CASSLRGGVNNEQFF.

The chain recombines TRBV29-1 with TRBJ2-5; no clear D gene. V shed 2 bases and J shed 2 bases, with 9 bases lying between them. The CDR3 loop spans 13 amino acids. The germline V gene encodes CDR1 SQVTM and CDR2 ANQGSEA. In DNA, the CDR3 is TGCAGCGTTGAAAAGCTGATACAAGAGACCCAGTACTTC. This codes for CSVEKLIQETQYF.

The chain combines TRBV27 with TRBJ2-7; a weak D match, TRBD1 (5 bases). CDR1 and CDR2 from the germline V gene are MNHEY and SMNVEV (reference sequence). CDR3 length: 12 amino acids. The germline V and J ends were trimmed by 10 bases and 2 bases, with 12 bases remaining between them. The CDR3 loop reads CATVGQPYEQYF. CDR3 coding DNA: TGTGCCACCGTGGGGCAGCCCTACGAGCAGTACTTC.

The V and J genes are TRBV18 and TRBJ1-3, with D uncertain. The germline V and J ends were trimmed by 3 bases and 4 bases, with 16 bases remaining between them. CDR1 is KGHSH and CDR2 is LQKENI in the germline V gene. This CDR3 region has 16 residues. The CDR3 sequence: CASSPGLLSTGNTIYF. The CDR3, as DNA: TGTGCCAGCTCACCTGGACTGCTTTCTACGGGAAACACCATATATTTT.

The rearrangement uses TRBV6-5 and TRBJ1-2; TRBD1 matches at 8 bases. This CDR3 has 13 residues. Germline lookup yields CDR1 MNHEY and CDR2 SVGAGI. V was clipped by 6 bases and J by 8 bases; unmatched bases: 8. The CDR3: CASRRTGLMGYTF. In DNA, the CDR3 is TGTGCCAGCAGACGGACAGGGCTAATGGGCTACACCTTC.

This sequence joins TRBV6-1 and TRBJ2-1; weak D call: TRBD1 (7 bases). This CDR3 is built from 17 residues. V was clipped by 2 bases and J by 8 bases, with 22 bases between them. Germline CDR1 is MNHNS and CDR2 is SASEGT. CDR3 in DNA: TGTGCCAGCAGTGAACGGGCGGGGCGGAGGGGGCGGGATGAGCAGTTCTTC. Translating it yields CASSERAGRRGRDEQFF.

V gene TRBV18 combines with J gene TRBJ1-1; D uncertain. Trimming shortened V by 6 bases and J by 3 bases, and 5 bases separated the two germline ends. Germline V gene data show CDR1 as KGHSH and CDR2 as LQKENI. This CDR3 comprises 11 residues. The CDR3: CASSPDTEAFF. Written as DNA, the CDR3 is TGTGCCAGCTCTCCGGACACTGAAGCTTTCTTT.

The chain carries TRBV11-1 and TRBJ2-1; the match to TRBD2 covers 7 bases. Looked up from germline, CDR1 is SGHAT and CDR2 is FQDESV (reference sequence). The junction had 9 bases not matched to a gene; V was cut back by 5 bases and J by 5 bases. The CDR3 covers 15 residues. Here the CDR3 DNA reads TGTGCCAGCAGCCGGAGCGGGAATACTAACAATGAGCAGTTCTTC. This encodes CASSRSGNTNNEQFF.

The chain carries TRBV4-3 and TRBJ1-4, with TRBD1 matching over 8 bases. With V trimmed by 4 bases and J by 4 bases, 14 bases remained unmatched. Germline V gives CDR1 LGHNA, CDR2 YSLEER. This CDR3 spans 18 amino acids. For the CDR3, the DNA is TGCGCCAGCAGCCCTGGACAGGGTCTCCTCTCTGATAATGAAAAACTGTTTTTT. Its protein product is CASSPGQGLLSDNEKLFF.

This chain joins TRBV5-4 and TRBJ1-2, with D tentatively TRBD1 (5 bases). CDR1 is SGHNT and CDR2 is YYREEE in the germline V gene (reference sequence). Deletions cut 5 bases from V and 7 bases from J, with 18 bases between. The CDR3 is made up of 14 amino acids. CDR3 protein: CASSLPVGLGGYTF. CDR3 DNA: TGTGCCAGCAGTCTCCCAGTGGGGCTCGGTGGCTACACCTTC.

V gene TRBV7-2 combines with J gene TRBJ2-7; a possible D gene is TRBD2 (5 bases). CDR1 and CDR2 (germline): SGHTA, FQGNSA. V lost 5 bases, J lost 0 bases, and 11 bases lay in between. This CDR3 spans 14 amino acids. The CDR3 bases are TGTGCCAGCAGCCCCCGAGGGCCCTCCTACGAGCAGTACTTC. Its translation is CASSPRGPSYEQYF. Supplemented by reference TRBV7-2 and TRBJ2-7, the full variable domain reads GAGVSQSPSNKVTEKGKDVELRCDPISGHTALYWYRQSLGQGLEFLIYFQGNSAPDKSGLPSDRFSAERTGGSVSTLTIQRTQQEDSAVYLCASSPRGPSYEQYFGPGTRLTVT.

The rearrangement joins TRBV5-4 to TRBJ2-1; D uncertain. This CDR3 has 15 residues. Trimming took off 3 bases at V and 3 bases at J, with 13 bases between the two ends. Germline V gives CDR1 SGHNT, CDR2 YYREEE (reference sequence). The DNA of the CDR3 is TGTGCCAGCAGCTCGGAGCCTGAAGACTACAATGAGCAGTTCTTC. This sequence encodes CASSSEPEDYNEQFF.

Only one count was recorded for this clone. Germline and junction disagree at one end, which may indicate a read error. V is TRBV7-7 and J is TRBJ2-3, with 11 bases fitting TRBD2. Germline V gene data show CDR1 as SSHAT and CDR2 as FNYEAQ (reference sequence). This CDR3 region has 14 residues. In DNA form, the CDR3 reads TGTGCTAGCAGCCCTACTAGCGGGGGAGATACGCAGTATTTT. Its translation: CASSPTSGGDTQYF.

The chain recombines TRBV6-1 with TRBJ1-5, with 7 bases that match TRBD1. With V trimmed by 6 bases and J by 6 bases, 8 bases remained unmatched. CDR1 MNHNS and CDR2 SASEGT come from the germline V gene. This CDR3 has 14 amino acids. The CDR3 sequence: CASRNTGAIQPQHF. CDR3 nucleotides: TGTGCCAGCAGAAATACAGGGGCCATTCAGCCCCAGCATTTT.

This chain's CDR3 is CASSLPGGVLGNQPQHF. As DNA, the CDR3 is TGTGCCAGCAGTTTGCCAGGGGGCGTTTTAGGAAATCAGCCCCAGCATTTT. The V call is TRBV28, the J call TRBJ1-5, with 8 bases fitting TRBD1. CDR1 and CDR2 from the germline V gene are MDHEN and SYDVKM. The CDR3 totals 17 residues. The V and J ends lost 3 bases and 4 bases, in that order; junction bases with no gene match: 11.

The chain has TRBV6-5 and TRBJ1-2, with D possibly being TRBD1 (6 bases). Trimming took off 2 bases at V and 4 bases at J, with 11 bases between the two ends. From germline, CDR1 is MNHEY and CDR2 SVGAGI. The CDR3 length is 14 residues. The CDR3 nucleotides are TGTGCCAGCAGTTACCTACAGGGATTCTATGGCTACACCTTC. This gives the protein CASSYLQGFYGYTF.

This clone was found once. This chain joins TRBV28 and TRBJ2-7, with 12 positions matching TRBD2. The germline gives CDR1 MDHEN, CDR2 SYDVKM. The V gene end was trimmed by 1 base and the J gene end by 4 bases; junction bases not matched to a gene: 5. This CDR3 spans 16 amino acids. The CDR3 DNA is TGTGCCAGCAGTTTATTCGGGACTAGCGGGTCGTACGAGCAGTACTTC. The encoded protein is CASSLFGTSGSYEQYF.

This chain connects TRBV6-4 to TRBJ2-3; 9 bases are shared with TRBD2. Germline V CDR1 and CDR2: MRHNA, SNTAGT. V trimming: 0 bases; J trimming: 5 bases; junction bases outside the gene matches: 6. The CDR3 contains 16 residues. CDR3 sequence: CASSDSAGGPGDTQYF. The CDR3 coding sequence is TGTGCCAGCAGTGACTCCGCGGGGGGGCCTGGAGATACGCAGTATTTT.

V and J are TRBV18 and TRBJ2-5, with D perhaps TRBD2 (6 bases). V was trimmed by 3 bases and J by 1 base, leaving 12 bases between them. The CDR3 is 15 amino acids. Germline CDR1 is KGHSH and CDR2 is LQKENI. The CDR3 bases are TGTGCCAGCTCACCTGGGGGACTCCCCCAAGAGACCCAGTACTTC. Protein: CASSPGGLPQETQYF.

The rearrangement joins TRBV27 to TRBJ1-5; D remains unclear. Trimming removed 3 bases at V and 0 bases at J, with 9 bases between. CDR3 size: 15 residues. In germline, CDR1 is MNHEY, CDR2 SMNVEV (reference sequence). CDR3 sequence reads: CASSFSSYSNQPQHF. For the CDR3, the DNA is TGTGCCAGCAGTTTTAGCAGCTATAGCAATCAGCCCCAGCATTTT.

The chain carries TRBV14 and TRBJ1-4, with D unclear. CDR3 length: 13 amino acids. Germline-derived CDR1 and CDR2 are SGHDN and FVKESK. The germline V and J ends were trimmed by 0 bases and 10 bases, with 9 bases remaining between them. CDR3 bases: TGTGCCAGCAGCCAAGATGCGGGAAGAAAACTGTTTTTT. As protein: CASSQDAGRKLFF. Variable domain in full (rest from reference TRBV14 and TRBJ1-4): EAGVTQFPSHSVIEKGQTVTLRCDPISGHDNLYWYRRVMGKEIKFLLHFVKESKQDESGMPNNRFLAERTGGTYSTLKVQPAELEDSGVYFCASSQDAGRKLFFGSGTQLSVL.

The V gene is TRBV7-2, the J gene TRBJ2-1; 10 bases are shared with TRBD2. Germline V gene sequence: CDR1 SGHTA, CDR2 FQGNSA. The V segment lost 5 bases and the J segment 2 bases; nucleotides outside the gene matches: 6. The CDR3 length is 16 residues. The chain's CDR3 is CASSVSGGAAYNEQFF. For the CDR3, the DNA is TGTGCCAGCAGCGTAAGCGGGGGGGCAGCCTACAATGAGCAGTTCTTC.

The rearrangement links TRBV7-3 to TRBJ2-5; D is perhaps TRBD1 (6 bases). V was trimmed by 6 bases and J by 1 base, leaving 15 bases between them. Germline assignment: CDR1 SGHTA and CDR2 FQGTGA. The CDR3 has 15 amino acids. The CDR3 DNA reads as TGTGCCAGCAGTCAAAATAGAGGGGGCCAAGAGACCCAGTACTTC. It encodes CASSQNRGGQETQYF.

CDR3 DNA: TGTGCCAGCACCCAGGGGCCCACCTACGAGCAGTACTTC. It is translated as CASTQGPTYEQYF. J is TRBJ2-7 and V is TRBV7-2; D might be TRBD1 (6 bases). V was cut by 7 bases and J by 2 bases, with 12 bases left in between. This CDR3 has 13 amino acids. Germline CDR1 SGHTA, CDR2 FQGNSA.

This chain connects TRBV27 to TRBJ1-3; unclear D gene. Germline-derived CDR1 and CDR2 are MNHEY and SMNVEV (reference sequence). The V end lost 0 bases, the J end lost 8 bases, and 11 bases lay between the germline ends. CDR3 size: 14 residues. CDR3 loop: CASSLSHIGDTIYF. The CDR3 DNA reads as TGTGCCAGCAGTTTATCCCACATCGGGGACACCATATATTTT.

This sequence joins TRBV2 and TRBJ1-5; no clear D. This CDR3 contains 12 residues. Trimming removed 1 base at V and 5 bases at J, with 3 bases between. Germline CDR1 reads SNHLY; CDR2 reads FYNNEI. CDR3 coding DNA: TGTGCCAGCAGTGAAGTATATCAGCCCCAGCATTTT. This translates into CASSEVYQPQHF.

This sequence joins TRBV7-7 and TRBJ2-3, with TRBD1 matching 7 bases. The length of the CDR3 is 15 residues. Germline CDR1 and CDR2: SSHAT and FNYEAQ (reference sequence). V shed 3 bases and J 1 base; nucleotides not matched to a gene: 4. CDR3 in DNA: TGTGCCAGCAGCTTCGGTACAGGGGGCACAGATACGCAGTATTTT. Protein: CASSFGTGGTDTQYF. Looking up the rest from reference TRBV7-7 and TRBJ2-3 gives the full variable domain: GAGVSQSPRYKVTKRGQDVTLRCDPISSHATLYWYQQALGQGPEFLTYFNYEAQPDKSGLPSDRFSAERPEGSISTLTIQRTEQRDSAMYRCASSFGTGGTDTQYFGPGTRLTVL.